This TCR beta chain was documented in a study of blood T cell repertoires in COVID-19. Overall study: The samples span acute and convalescent COVID-19 from the United States, Italy and Spain.

Per the study methods: By means of reference gene primer amplification, nucleated cell counts were estimated. Measured with immunoSEQ multiplex PCR; TCRdb has only the in-frame clones, and not every one. Clone size and the V and J calls come from that table; the DNA yielded D and trimming. Of 350,000 to 450,000 clones in the sample, roughly 90% were seen once. The CDR3 runs 15 residues. Germline CDR1 and CDR2: MNHEY and SVGAGI. V was pared by 4 bases and J by 5 bases, with 14 bases between. Sample: peripheral blood. The chain links TRBV6-5 to TRBJ2-2, with D possibly TRBD2 on 5 matching bases. The sequence came from a woman aged 60 to 75 with COVID-19, enrolled during active disease. In DNA form, the CDR3 reads TGTGCCAGCAGTTTAGGACTCTTTACAACCGGGGAGCTGTTTTTT. Its protein product is CASSLGLFTTGELFF.